Given below is one TCR beta chain in context. Its antigen remains undetermined. Qualities for individual bases were not recorded, and no much larger clone is one base off. The CDR3 regions of human TCRbeta chains were subjected to immunosequencing. Under the source paper's analysis protocol: Repertoire TCRs were checked for matches against a reference library of SARS-CoV-2-specific TCRs that had been generated using the MIRA antigen-specificity platform. Breadth was defined as the fraction of unique TCRs that were SARS-CoV-2-associated. Depth was defined as the fraction of total T cells that were SARS-CoV-2-associated. Using the MIRA data, each spike-specific TCR was assigned both to the spike region to which the TCR was reactive and to a CD4 or CD8 class. Log10-transformed breadth and depth values were compared by one-way ANOVA with Sidak's multiple comparisons tests. This immuneACCESS table, as held by TCRdb, lists in-frame sequences with V and J called but not all clones. Of the missing ones, under half trace to an unresolved V gene in checked studies; the others have no known cause. D and trimming were read from the DNA, whereas the V and J calls and clone size are those reported in that table. This sample comprises 100,000 to 150,000 clones, around 92% of them detected only once. The ten largest make up 13% to 15% of the sample.

This sample was taken from a study of T cell responses to AZD1222 COVID-19 vaccine (dated by TCRdb to about 2021). For the wider study: AZD1222 recipients with second doses at about 4 weeks or about 12 weeks were pooled, because spike-specific TCR depth and breadth did not differ between schedules. A total of 240 or so trial participants underwent TCR sequencing, of whom roughly 210 had received two doses of AZD1222 and about 25 had received two doses of the MenACWY control vaccine. Trial participants were enrolled into age subgroups of 18-55, 56-69 and 70-plus years, which contained approximately 150, 28 and 58 TCR-sequenced participants, respectively. The research as a whole found: Reportedly, close to half of the unique spike-specific TCRs recognized epitopes lying outside the regions that are mutated in the B.1.351 and B.1.1.7 variants. Participants were mostly white British, with more females than males. The authors suggested clonal diversity may have been underestimated. Spike-specific TCR breadth and depth rose significantly after two AZD1222 doses compared with day 0 and with MenACWY recipients. The 56-69-year group was small, and its depth increase did not reach significance, likely because of low power. The whole spike protein was spanned by vaccine-associated CD4 TCRs, and dominant responses were seen in regions 160-218 and 743-854. No day 14 peak-response samples were available, so repertoires were characterized only after the peak T cell response. Conclusions about previously exposed vaccinees were limited because only a handful of AZD1222 recipients were SARS-CoV-2 seropositive at baseline.

Per the publication, the time point label means: baseline before first vaccination. Samples from vaccinated people were obtained from the UK trials COV001 and COV002, which included a single-blind randomized controlled phase 2/3 trial of AZD1222 (ChAdOx1 nCoV-19) in healthy adults. For TCRbeta chain sequencing, PBMC samples were collected from trial participants at day 0 and at day 28 after the second dose. The V end loses 8 bases and the J end loses 4 bases, and a stretch of 12 bases separates them. Measured from the cysteine to the phenylalanine, the CDR3 is 13 residues long. Just CDR3 DNA is preserved here, 39 bases in frame from base 1. Based on the germline V gene, the CDR1 and CDR2 sequences are MDHEN and SYDVKM.

This TCR was sampled from an adult in good health. The chain links TRBV28 with TRBJ1-5, with no reliable assignment of the D segment. Material: peripheral blood, obtained on day 0 of AZD1222 vaccination. The nucleotide sequence reads TGTGCCAGCCAGGTTATAGGGAATCAGCCCCAGCATTTT. Translated, it gives CASQVIGNQPQHF. Beyond the CDR3, the reference TRBV28 and TRBJ1-5 genes provide the residues; the full variable domain reads: DVKVTQSSRYLVKRTGEKVFLECVQDMDHENMFWYRQDPGLGLRLIYFSYDVKMKEKGDIPEGYSVSREKKERFSLILESASTNQTSMYLCASQVIGNQPQHFGDGTRLSIL.